Included here is one T cell receptor (beta chain) sequence, with context. V lost 0 bases, J lost 5 bases, and 14 bases lay in between. The CDR3 extends over 15 amino acids. Germline-derived CDR1 and CDR2 are SGHNT and YYREEE (reference sequence). This entry is derived from a study of blood T cell repertoires in COVID-19. In the study overall: Samples representing acute and convalescent COVID-19 were sourced from the United States, Italy and Spain. T cells, B-cell-depleted T cells, or PBMCs supplied cDNA or gDNA.

In the study's own analysis: Scientists estimated how many nucleated cells there were by amplifying reference gene primers. Clones were read by immunoSEQ multiplex PCR, and TCRdb kept only the in-frame ones, dropping some. The V and J calls and clone size are taken from that table; D and trimming were inferred from the DNA. In the table there are about 130,000 clones, around 73% of which are singletons. Source material: peripheral blood. The gene calls are TRBV5-4 and TRBJ2-5; a possible D gene is TRBD2 (7 bases). This TCR was sampled from a man in his sixties who had recovered from COVID-19. The CDR3 bases are TGTGCCAGCAGCTTGGAGGGGGGGGGCTGGGAGACCCAGTACTTC. Translating it yields CASSLEGGGWETQYF.